Following are 18 T cell receptor beta chains from one sample sequenced in a study of control samples from healthy donors and cancer patients. Assay: immunoSEQ multiplex PCR; the TCRdb copy retains only in-frame clones and omits some. The sample has some 130,000 clones; 92% are singletons. The specimen sequenced was blood. The receptors come from a man aged 18 to 29 in good health.

CDR3 coding DNA: TGTGCCACCAGTGACCACTCTCGTTTGGGCAATGAGCAGTTCTTC. It yields the protein CATSDHSRLGNEQFF. The chain uses TRBV24-1 and TRBJ2-1; the D is unclear. The V gene's germline CDR1 is KGHDR and CDR2 SFDVKD. The V end lost 4 bases, the J end lost 6 bases, and 15 bases lay between the germline ends. CDR3 length: 15 amino acids.

The J gene is TRBJ1-4, the V gene TRBV28; D gene uncertain. The CDR3 runs 14 residues. V was clipped by 3 bases and J by 3 bases, with 8 bases between them. Germline V lookup: CDR1 MDHEN, CDR2 SYDVKM. The CDR3 DNA reads TGTGCCAGCAGTTTGCTGGTGGCTAATGAAAAACTGTTTTTT. Its protein product is CASSLLVANEKLFF.

The CDR3 spells CASSLEQGVNYEQYF. The CDR3 nucleotides read TGTGCCAGCAGCTTAGAACAGGGGGTAAACTACGAGCAGTACTTC. This chain links TRBV7-9 with TRBJ2-7; 8 bases line up with TRBD1. The CDR3 is 15 amino acids. Germline CDR1 reads SEHNR; CDR2 reads FQNEAQ (reference sequence). Trimming cost V 1 base and J 3 bases; bases outside gene matches: 5.

The chain combines TRBV30 with TRBJ1-4; no reliable D call. V lost 3 bases, J lost 8 bases, and 10 bases lay in between. CDR1 is GTSNPN and CDR2 is SVGIG in the germline V gene (reference sequence). CDR3 length equals 12 residues. CDR3 DNA: TGTGCCTGGAGGGGGTTTGGGGAAAAACTGTTTTTT. Protein: CAWRGFGEKLFF.

As for this clone: This sample also contains other DNA sequences that code for the same CDR3. The chain carries TRBV5-1 and TRBJ2-1; TRBD2 agrees at 9 bases. Germline trimming cut 0 bases from V and 5 bases from J; bases unmatched to any gene: 3. CDR1 and CDR2 from the germline V gene are SGHRS and YFSETQ. The CDR3 extends over 15 amino acids. CDR3 nucleotide sequence: TGCGCCAGCAGCTTGGGGGGCGGGGGGGACAATGAGCAGTTCTTC. The encoded protein is CASSLGGGGDNEQFF.

The gene calls are TRBV10-3 and TRBJ2-2; D perhaps matches TRBD1 (6 bases). The CDR3 is 14 amino acids. Between the trimmed V and J ends, which lost 5 bases and 6 bases, there was a span of 13 bases. Germline V gene lookup returns CDR1 ENHRY and CDR2 SYGVKD. CDR3 coding DNA: TGTGCCATCAGTCCCCGGGGACATCCCGGGGAGCTGTTTTTT. Amino acids: CAISPRGHPGELFF.

This CDR3 reads CASSFNTGELFF. The CDR3 bases are TGCGCCAGCAGCTTTAACACCGGGGAGCTGTTTTTT. The chain couples TRBV5-1 to TRBJ2-2; no definite D call. Germline CDR1 reads SGHRS; CDR2 reads YFSETQ. Trimming shortened V by 2 bases and J by 2 bases, and 1 base separated the two germline ends. The CDR3 has 12 residues.

This chain uses TRBV6-5 with TRBJ1-5; maybe TRBD1 (5 bases). Per germline, CDR1 MNHEY and CDR2 SVGAGI. V lost 7 bases, J lost 6 bases, and 16 bases lay in between. The CDR3 spans 14 residues. CDR3 nucleotides: TGTGCCAGCATGGCATCGGGGGGAGGTCAGCCCCAGCATTTT. As protein: CASMASGGGQPQHF.

The chain uses TRBV5-1 and TRBJ2-3, with 7 bases lining up with TRBD1. CDR3 length equals 15 residues. The V gene's germline CDR1 is SGHRS and CDR2 YFSETQ. The junction had 9 bases not matched to a gene; V was cut back by 4 bases and J by 4 bases. CDR3 nucleotide sequence: TGCGCCAGCAGCACGGGACAGAACCCTCCAGATACGCAGTATTTT. This translates into CASSTGQNPPDTQYF.

The CDR3 DNA sequence: TGCAGTGCTAGTCGGGACGCTGGAGAGACCCAGTACTTC. Translation gives CSASRDAGETQYF. The rearrangement joins TRBV20-1 to TRBJ2-5, with D possibly being TRBD1 or TRBD2 (5 bases each). CDR3 length equals 13 residues. Trimming took off 3 bases at V and 4 bases at J, with 12 bases between the two ends. The V gene's germline CDR1 is DFQATT and CDR2 SNEGSKA (reference sequence).

The chain couples TRBV4-1 to TRBJ1-2; D is unresolved. The ends were cut back, 5 bases at V and 4 bases at J, with 14 bases in the middle. This CDR3 region has 14 residues. Germline CDR1 reads MGHRA; CDR2 reads YSYEKL. CDR3 loop: CASSTPRGGYGYTF. The CDR3 region has the DNA TGCGCCAGCAGCACCCCCAGAGGAGGCTATGGCTACACCTTC.

V is TRBV11-2 and J is TRBJ1-5; D is unclear. The length of the CDR3 is 13 residues. Germline V gives CDR1 SGHAT, CDR2 FQNNGV. With 0 bases removed from V and 2 bases from J, the gap between germline ends came to 2 bases. The CDR3 loop reads CASSLERNQPQHF. The CDR3 nucleotides are TGTGCCAGCAGCTTAGAACGCAATCAGCCCCAGCATTTT.

The chain has TRBV6-5 and TRBJ2-2, with D hard to call. CDR1 and CDR2 (germline): MNHEY, SVGAGI. Trimming cost V 0 bases and J 4 bases, with 3 bases left between them. The CDR3 has 13 amino acids. The CDR3 spells CASSYSGTGELFF. The CDR3 bases are TGTGCCAGCAGTTACTCGGGCACCGGGGAGCTGTTTTTT.

The chain is built from TRBV19 and TRBJ2-6; D call uncertain. V lost 2 bases, J lost 0 bases, and 11 bases lay in between. This CDR3 has 17 amino acids. Germline V gene sequence: CDR1 LNHDA, CDR2 SQIVND (reference sequence). The CDR3 nucleotides read TGTGCCAGTAGTATATTACGTGTCTCCTCTGGGGCCAACGTCCTGACTTTC. Its translation: CASSILRVSSGANVLTF.

The DNA of the CDR3 is TGTGCCAGCAGTTATCAAGTTGGAGAGACCCAGTACTTC. It codes for CASSYQVGETQYF. The chain has TRBV6-5 and TRBJ2-5; D is ambiguous. Trimming took 3 bases from V and 4 from J, leaving 9 bases between them. The CDR3 runs 13 residues. Germline lookup yields CDR1 MNHEY and CDR2 SVGAGI.

The chain uses TRBV4-1 and TRBJ1-1; no definite D call. CDR1 MGHRA and CDR2 YSYEKL come from the germline V gene. The CDR3 sequence is 17 residues long. Trimming pared 2 bases from V and 1 base from J, leaving 17 bases between. The CDR3 nucleotides read TGCGCCAGCAGCCAAACACGCCTTTTAGGCGGGAACACTGAAGCTTTCTTT. This translates into CASSQTRLLGGNTEAFF.

In this sample, this clone turned up once. The chain is built from TRBV6-6 and TRBJ2-5, with D maybe TRBD2 (6 bases). Germline V gives CDR1 MNHNY, CDR2 SVGAGI (reference sequence). Trimming pared 4 bases from V and 5 bases from J, leaving 11 bases between. The CDR3 consists of 13 residues. The CDR3 DNA is TGTGCCAGCAGTTCTGGCGGGGTTGAGACCCAGTACTTC. This translates into CASSSGGVETQYF.

This chain joins TRBV18 and TRBJ2-7; D is undetermined. The CDR3 sequence is 15 residues long. V lost 1 base and J lost 1, with 11 bases in between. Germline V gene sequence: CDR1 KGHSH, CDR2 LQKENI. This chain's CDR3 is CASSPRGATSYEQYF. CDR3 bases: TGTGCCAGCTCACCACGTGGAGCGACTTCCTACGAGCAGTACTTC.